One and the same sample provided the 24 T cell receptor beta chains below, sequenced in a study of shared clonotypes between healthy human individuals. Assay: immunoSEQ multiplex PCR; the TCRdb copy retains only in-frame clones and omits some. The sample consists of around 720,000 clones, roughly 73% of them appearing once. Material for sequencing was memory CD4+ T cells sorted from blood. Subset defined: CD45RA-negative fraction. The source of these receptors is a woman aged 30 to 39 in good health.

This clone has just a few counts. The gene calls are TRBV2 and TRBJ2-1; D perhaps matches TRBD2 (7 bases). Looked up from germline, CDR1 is SNHLY and CDR2 is FYNNEI. The CDR3 runs to 14 residues. Trimming took 4 bases from V and 8 from J, leaving 15 bases between them. CDR3 bases: TGTGCCAGCAGTGCGCGGGGGCTTAGGGATGAGCAGTTCTTC. It codes for CASSARGLRDEQFF.

The V and J genes are TRBV2 and TRBJ2-7, with TRBD1 as a possible D gene (6 bases). Trimming removed 6 bases from V and 3 bases from J, with 15 bases in between. CDR1 SNHLY and CDR2 FYNNEI come from the germline V gene. There are 14 residues in the CDR3. In nucleotides, the CDR3 is TGTGCCAGCAGCGAAACAGGGCTATACTACGAGCAGTACTTC. Its translation: CASSETGLYYEQYF.

This clone has more than one count but fewer than ten. The gene calls are TRBV19 and TRBJ1-1; D ambiguous. V was clipped by 9 bases and J by 1 base, with 12 bases between them. CDR1 LNHDA and CDR2 SQIVND come from the germline V gene (reference sequence). The CDR3 runs to 13 residues. This CDR3 reads CASSVQSNTEAFF. The DNA for the CDR3 is TGTGCCAGCTCTGTACAGTCGAACACTGAAGCTTTCTTT.

This clone occurred once. The chain carries TRBV11-2 and TRBJ1-2, with TRBD1 matching 7 bases. The germline V gene encodes CDR1 SGHAT and CDR2 FQNNGV. The CDR3 covers 15 residues. V shed 1 base and J 4 bases; nucleotides not matched to a gene: 6. CDR3 sequence (DNA): TGTGCCAGCAGCTTAGCTAGGACAGGACTCTATGGCTACACCTTC. This encodes CASSLARTGLYGYTF.

The chain combines TRBV30 with TRBJ2-3; D unresolved. V gave up 4 bases and J gave up 7 bases, with 18 bases separating them. Germline V gene lookup returns CDR1 GTSNPN and CDR2 SVGIG (reference sequence). The CDR3 has 14 amino acids. The CDR3 DNA is TGTGCCTGGACTATGAGGATCGACTGGAATACGCAGTATTTT. It is translated as CAWTMRIDWNTQYF.

The DNA of the CDR3 is TGTGCCAGCAGCTTTGGGACTAGCAGCACAGATACGCAGTATTTT. Translated: CASSFGTSSTDTQYF. The V gene is TRBV7-9, the J gene TRBJ2-3; 9 nucleotides agree with TRBD2. With V trimmed by 3 bases and J by 0 bases, 1 base remained unmatched. CDR3 size: 15 residues. CDR1 SEHNR and CDR2 FQNEAQ come from the germline V gene (reference sequence).

This clone was counted a single time. This chain joins TRBV5-4 and TRBJ1-2; D unresolved. The CDR3 is made up of 13 amino acids. Germline CDR1 and CDR2: SGHNT and YYREEE (reference sequence). V was clipped by 2 bases and J by 8 bases, with 13 bases between them. In nucleotides, the CDR3 is TGTGCCAGCAGCTTTGACCTGGGGAGAGGCTACACCTTC. Translation: CASSFDLGRGYTF.

This clone has at least ten counts. The J gene is TRBJ1-2, the V gene TRBV29-1, with no clear D. Per the germline V gene, CDR1 is SQVTM and CDR2 is ANQGSEA. Trimming took off 3 bases at V and 2 bases at J, with 7 bases between the two ends. This CDR3 has 12 amino acids. The CDR3 loop reads CSVDRPNYGYTF. For the CDR3, the DNA is TGCAGCGTTGACCGTCCAAACTATGGCTACACCTTC. The variable domain in full, completed from reference TRBV29-1 and TRBJ1-2, reads SAVISQKPSRDICQRGTSLTIQCQVDSQVTMMFWYRQQPGQSLTLIATANQGSEATYESGFVIDKFPISRPNLTFSTLTVSNMSPEDSSIYLCSVDRPNYGYTFGSGTRLTVV.

V usage is TRBV7-7 and J usage is TRBJ2-2; possibly TRBD2 for D (6 bases). The CDR3 covers 16 residues. The germline V and J ends were trimmed by 0 bases and 0 bases, with 8 bases remaining between them. The germline gives CDR1 SSHAT, CDR2 FNYEAQ (reference sequence). The CDR3 DNA reads TGTGCCAGCAGCTTAGCAGGCGGGGCGAACACCGGGGAGCTGTTTTTT. Protein: CASSLAGGANTGELFF.

This sequence joins TRBV7-2 and TRBJ2-7; D is unresolved. Germline loops: CDR1 SGHTA, CDR2 FQGNSA. Deletions cut 2 bases from V and 3 bases from J, with 11 bases between. The CDR3 runs to 14 residues. The CDR3: CASSLKVGLYEQYF. The CDR3 region has the DNA TGTGCCAGCAGCTTAAAGGTGGGCCTCTACGAGCAGTACTTC.

This clone was picked up one time. The rearrangement uses TRBV19 and TRBJ1-1, with 7 bases aligning to TRBD1. Germline V CDR1 and CDR2: LNHDA, SQIVND (reference sequence). V dropped 7 bases and J dropped 7; count of bases not matched to a gene: 3. The CDR3 consists of 11 residues. The CDR3 DNA sequence: TGTGCCAGTAACAACAGGGGTGAAGCTTTCTTT. It yields the protein CASNNRGEAFF. Variable domain in full (rest from reference TRBV19 and TRBJ1-1): DGGITQSPKYLFRKEGQNVTLSCEQNLNHDAMYWYRQDPGQGLRLIYYSQIVNDFQKGDIAEGYSVSREKKESFPLTVTSAQKNPTAFYLCASNNRGEAFFGQGTRLTVV.

This chain connects TRBV4-1 to TRBJ2-1, with TRBD2 as a possible D gene (5 bases). V lost 0 bases to trimming and J lost 5 bases, with 11 bases between them. CDR3 size: 15 residues. Germline assignment: CDR1 MGHRA and CDR2 YSYEKL. The CDR3, as DNA: TGCGCCAGCAGCCAAGATCATTTGACTAACAATGAGCAGTTCTTC. Translation: CASSQDHLTNNEQFF.

This clone was recorded once. The chain employs TRBV7-8 and TRBJ2-5; TRBD2 aligns across 10 bases. After removal of 4 bases from V and 1 base from J, the junction contained 6 bases not matched to a gene. This CDR3 has 16 amino acids. Germline V CDR1 and CDR2: SGHVS, FQNEAQ. CDR3 loop: CASSSQRTSGQETQYF. The CDR3 DNA is TGTGCCAGCAGCTCCCAACGGACTAGCGGCCAAGAGACCCAGTACTTC.

This clone was recorded at least ten times. The rearrangement joins TRBV5-4 to TRBJ2-7; a possible D gene is TRBD2 (5 bases). The CDR3 has 13 residues. The germline V gene encodes CDR1 SGHNT and CDR2 YYREEE (reference sequence). V lost 2 bases to trimming and J lost 1 base, with 7 bases between them. CDR3 sequence reads: CASSFGLSYEQYF. CDR3 coding DNA: TGTGCCAGCAGCTTTGGACTTTCCTACGAGCAGTACTTC.

The table lists this clone with a count of one. The chain joins TRBV5-1 to TRBJ2-7; TRBD1 might be the D (7 bases). In germline, CDR1 is SGHRS, CDR2 YFSETQ. V was trimmed by 0 bases and J by 6 bases, leaving 22 bases between them. This CDR3 region has 17 residues. Written as DNA, the CDR3 is TGCGCCAGCAGCTTGGGAGGGGGGCTGACAGGGAGTACCGAGCAGTACTTC. Its translation is CASSLGGGLTGSTEQYF.

The chain employs TRBV5-4 and TRBJ2-3; D unresolved. This CDR3 is built from 14 residues. Germline CDR1 SGHNT, CDR2 YYREEE (reference sequence). Trimming removed 3 bases from V and 2 bases from J, with 10 bases in between. The CDR3 nucleotides read TGTGCCAGCAGCTCCACGCCCTACACAGATACGCAGTATTTT. The encoded protein is CASSSTPYTDTQYF.

This chain links TRBV19 with TRBJ1-2; no firm D call. V was pared by 5 bases and J by 7 bases, with 14 bases between. The length of the CDR3 is 13 residues. The germline V gene has CDR1 LNHDA and CDR2 SQIVND (reference sequence). The CDR3 nucleotides are TGTGCCAGTAGTGCCCGACTAGTAGGTGGCTACACCTTC. Translated: CASSARLVGGYTF.

The table lists this clone with a count of one. The gene calls are TRBV7-2 and TRBJ1-2; weak D call: TRBD1 (5 bases). The CDR3 totals 16 residues. The V gene lost 5 bases and the J gene lost 2 bases, with 18 bases spanning the gap. Germline V gene sequence: CDR1 SGHTA, CDR2 FQGNSA. The CDR3 spells CASSLNTGASNYGYTF. The CDR3, as DNA: TGTGCCAGCAGCCTGAATACAGGCGCCTCAAACTATGGCTACACCTTC.

V is TRBV28 and J is TRBJ2-1; D gene uncertain. CDR3 length: 13 amino acids. The V gene lost 4 bases and the J gene lost 9 bases, with 13 bases spanning the gap. From germline, CDR1 is MDHEN and CDR2 SYDVKM. The CDR3 coding sequence is TGTGCCAGCAGTTCCAGTCTAGTAAGTGAGCAGTTCTTC. Translation gives CASSSSLVSEQFF.

This clone was seen once. V and J are TRBV10-3 and TRBJ1-2; D not certain. The CDR3 extends over 11 amino acids. Germline V gene lookup returns CDR1 ENHRY and CDR2 SYGVKD. Trimming took 8 bases from V and 5 from J, leaving 9 bases between them. Written as DNA, the CDR3 is TGTGCCATCGCGTCGCGTTATGGCTACACCTTC. Amino acids: CAIASRYGYTF.

The chain joins TRBV4-1 to TRBJ2-1; 8 nucleotides agree with TRBD2. Germline V gene lookup returns CDR1 MGHRA and CDR2 YSYEKL. J gave up 8 bases and V 1 base, and 13 bases lay outside the gene matches. This CDR3 contains 17 residues. In DNA, the CDR3 is TGCGCCAGCAGCCAAGGCCCTCTCAGCGGGAGATCTCATGAGCAGTTCTTC. Its protein is CASSQGPLSGRSHEQFF.

The chain recombines TRBV30 with TRBJ1-2; maybe TRBD1 (5 bases). V was cut by 3 bases and J by 7 bases, with 9 bases left in between. There are 11 residues in the CDR3. Germline V lookup: CDR1 GTSNPN, CDR2 SVGIG (reference sequence). The CDR3: CAWSGAFGYTF. CDR3 bases: TGTGCCTGGAGCGGGGCGTTTGGCTACACCTTC.

Only one count was recorded for this clone. The rearrangement uses TRBV6-6 and TRBJ1-5; D call uncertain. V dropped 0 bases and J dropped 7 bases, with 10 bases sitting between them. Germline loops: CDR1 MNHNY, CDR2 SVGAGI (reference sequence). The CDR3 is 14 residues long. CDR3 DNA: TGTGCCAGCAGTTACTCGTCAAGTAGGCAGCCCCAGCATTTT. This sequence encodes CASSYSSSRQPQHF.

V and J are TRBV5-4 and TRBJ2-7; 12 bases line up with TRBD2. The CDR3 has 16 residues. Germline lookup yields CDR1 SGHNT and CDR2 YYREEE (reference sequence). Trimming at V came to 3 bases and at J to 9 bases, leaving 13 bases not matched to a gene. CDR3 sequence reads: CASSSGGLAGLGGQYF. CDR3 sequence (DNA): TGTGCCAGCAGCTCGGGGGGACTAGCGGGCCTAGGCGGGCAGTACTTC. The variable domain in full, completed from reference TRBV5-4 and TRBJ2-7, reads ETGVTQSPTHLIKTRGQQVTLRCSSQSGHNTVSWYQQALGQGPQFIFQYYREEENGRGNFPPRFSGLQFPNYSSELNVNALELDDSALYLCASSSGGLAGLGGQYFGPGTRLTVT.